These T cell receptor beta chains were read from a single sample in a study of blood T cell repertoires in COVID-19. Assay: immunoSEQ multiplex PCR; the TCRdb copy retains only in-frame clones and omits some. This repertoire shows 200,000 to 250,000 clones, around 81% found once; its top ten account for around 4%. Sequenced material: PBMCs or T cells enriched from blood (not recorded which). The receptors here all came from a man aged 30 to 45 with acute COVID-19. Both conserved end residues are trimmed from each CDR3. Fields, in order: CDR3 protein, CDR3 length, V gene, J gene.

ASSPRGAGPVGTGELF	16	TRBV9	TRBJ2-2
ASSIKGADTQY	11	TRBV19	TRBJ2-3
ASSATGPRGGTIY	13	TRBV27	TRBJ1-3
ASSGGRETEAF	11	TRBV5-4	TRBJ1-1
ASSQSTDTQY	10	TRBV5-1	TRBJ2-3
ASSSILESGNQPQH	14	TRBV5-6	TRBJ1-5
ASSLVTGDGYT	11	TRBV12-3/TRBV12-4	TRBJ1-2
ASSLQGCPHRGAV	13	TRBV5-5	TRBJ2-2
ASTTAGELF	9	TRBV19	TRBJ2-2
ASSQADRDDEKLF	13	TRBV4-1	TRBJ1-4
ASSPDRGGTEAF	12	TRBV18	TRBJ1-1
ASSEGLAGLETQY	13	TRBV10-2	TRBJ2-5
ASSLGLAVFEQY	12	TRBV27	TRBJ2-7
ASSLAGGRTSAQH	13	TRBV5-6	TRBJ1-5
ASSLALNEQF	10	TRBV7-9	TRBJ2-1
ASSVVSGARTQY	12	TRBV9	TRBJ2-5
ASSEGQGQSYEQY	13	TRBV10-1	TRBJ2-7
ASRRALAGGVPASTDTQY	18	TRBV21-1	TRBJ2-3
ASSDSPGGTDTQY	13	TRBV6-4	TRBJ2-3
AISDPTGGETQY	12	TRBV10-3	TRBJ2-5
ASSFWGNAGVLPYEQY	16	TRBV7-9	TRBJ2-7
ASSRVDRDNQPQH	13	TRBV28	TRBJ1-5
ASSWAGTGGMDEQY	14	TRBV5-6	TRBJ2-7
ASSPAQGSYEQY	12	TRBV18	TRBJ2-7
ASSSHTSRNEQF	12	TRBV11-3	TRBJ2-1
ASSQDRGQGGYT	12	TRBV5-1	TRBJ1-2
ASTLYPTANTGELF	14	TRBV7-3	TRBJ2-2
AISVGGTEAF	10	TRBV10-3	TRBJ1-1
ASNLQGTTNEKLF	13	TRBV2	TRBJ1-4
ASSEDRGSNQPQH	13	TRBV2	TRBJ1-5
AWSVGAVYGYT	11	TRBV30	TRBJ1-2
ASSLEGTYEQY	11	TRBV5-1	TRBJ2-7
ASSLREDQPQH	11	TRBV27	TRBJ1-5
ASSGEIRLAGGSNEQF	16	TRBV4-1	TRBJ2-1
ASAGTGIYEQY	11	TRBV6-5	TRBJ2-7